The rows below give T cell receptor beta chains drawn from one sample of a study of CD8+CD57+ T cells in acquired aplastic anemia. Using its own MiXCR run on the reads, TCRdb lists one record per CDR3 protein. The table shows some 180,000 distinct CDR3 sequences, with more than 60% occurring only once. The material sequenced was sorted CD4+, CD8+, or CD8+CD57+ T cells (not recorded which) from PBMCs. The source of these receptors is a human donor with aplastic anemia. Both conserved end residues are part of each CDR3. The D gene is left open where the match is weak. The size of a clone is reported for some rows only, either as once, few or many, or as a class for expanded clones.

CDR3nt,CDR3aa,abundance,j_gene,v_gene,d_gene
TGCGCCAGCAGTGGACAGGGGTACACCGGGGAGCTGTTTTTT,CASSGQGYTGELFF,many,TRBJ2-2,TRBV10-1,TRBD1
TGTGCCAGCAGTGTCACTAGCGAGAGGTACTACGAGCAGTACTTC,CASSVTSERYYEQYF,many,TRBJ2-7,TRBV27,TRBD2
TGTGCCAGCAGTTCCTTCAGGGGGCGAACCTCCTACGAGCAGTACTTC,CASSSFRGRTSYEQYF,few,TRBJ2-7,TRBV27,TRBD1
TGCAGTGCTAGAGATAACAGGGAAACTGAAGCTTTCTTT,CSARDNRETEAFF,-,TRBJ1-1,TRBV20-1,-
TGTGCCAGCAGCTTACCGCTTTGGGGAACGAACACCGGGGAGCTGTTTTTT,CASSLPLWGTNTGELFF,-,TRBJ2-2,TRBV9,-
TGTGCCACCAGCAGAGGCTACAATGAGCAGTTCTTC,CATSRGYNEQFF,-,TRBJ2-1,TRBV15,-
TGTGCCAGCAGTGATGGGGCTAGCGGGGAGCTGTTTTTT,CASSDGASGELFF,-,TRBJ2-2,TRBV2,-
TGTGCCACCAGCAGCCGGGACAGGGACGACAATGAGCAGTTCTTC,CATSSRDRDDNEQFF,-,TRBJ2-1,TRBV15,TRBD1
TGTGCCAGCAGCCAGACAGGGCTCAACTATGGCTACACCTTC,CASSQTGLNYGYTF,-,TRBJ1-2,TRBV4-2,TRBD1
TGTGCCAGCAGCTTCGTCCAGGGGGGGGCAGATACGCAGTATTTT,CASSFVQGGADTQYF,many,TRBJ2-3,TRBV7-9,-
TGCAGTGTTCGGACCGATAGCTCTGGAAACACCATATATTTT,CSVRTDSSGNTIYF,-,TRBJ1-3,TRBV20-1,-
TGTGCCAGCAGTATTTCCGGGGCAGCTCAGGGCTACACCTTC,CASSISGAAQGYTF,-,TRBJ1-2,TRBV25-1,-
TGTGCCAGCAGTGAAGCGGAGTGGGGGGTCCCCTACGAGCAGTACTTC,CASSEAEWGVPYEQYF,-,TRBJ2-7,TRBV2,-
TGTGCCAGCAATCTGGACAGCCAAGAGACCCAGTACTTC,CASNLDSQETQYF,-,TRBJ2-5,TRBV2,-
TGCAGCGTTTTCACAGGCGACACCGGGGAGCTGTTTTTT,CSVFTGDTGELFF,-,TRBJ2-2,TRBV29-1,-
TGTGCCACCAGTGAACCCGGGACAGCTTTGCAGTACTTC,CATSEPGTALQYF,-,TRBJ2-7,TRBV10-3,TRBD1
TGTGCCAGCAGTTACGCGGCTTACAATGAGCAGTTCTTC,CASSYAAYNEQFF,-,TRBJ2-1,TRBV10-3,-
TGCAGTGCTAGAGTAGATATAAATTCACCCCTCCACTTT,CSARVDINSPLHF,-,TRBJ1-6,TRBV20-1,-
TGCGCCAGCAGCTTCGCCATGACAGGGAGCTCCTACGAGCAGTACTTC,CASSFAMTGSSYEQYF,-,TRBJ2-7,TRBV5-1,TRBD1
TGTGCCAGCAGTTTGTTCACGGGACAGGGAGGCGAGCAGTACTTC,CASSLFTGQGGEQYF,once,TRBJ2-7,TRBV28,TRBD1
TGCGCCAGCAGCTTGTTAGCGGGCATGAACACTGAAGCTTTCTTT,CASSLLAGMNTEAFF,-,TRBJ1-1,TRBV5-1,-
TGTGCCACCAGTGATGGGACGTCGAGGAATGAGCAGTTCTTC,CATSDGTSRNEQFF,-,TRBJ2-1,TRBV24-1,-
TGCAGTGCTAGGCCGAAAAGTGGGGAGACCCAGTACTTC,CSARPKSGETQYF,few,TRBJ2-5,TRBV20-1,-